The 13 T cell receptor beta chains below were found in one sample sequenced in a study of T cells after yellow fever vaccination. TCRdb itself ran the 5' RACE reads through MiXCR, one entry per CDR3 protein. The profile covers 300,000 or so distinct CDR3 sequences, with under 9% appearing a single time and about 3% taken by the ten largest. The source was CD4+ T cells sorted from PBMCs, collected 5 days after the yellow fever booster vaccination. The receptors originated from a young man who received the YFV17D yellow fever vaccine.

The J gene is TRBJ1-2, the V gene TRBV6-6, with 9 bases lining up with TRBD1. The CDR3 runs 15 residues. The germline gives CDR1 MNHNY, CDR2 SVGAGI (reference sequence). V gave up 1 base and J gave up 12 bases; unmatched junction bases: 12. CDR3 DNA: TGTGCCAGCAGTTACTTTTCAACCGGGACAGGGATCGACACCTTC. The encoded protein is CASSYFSTGTGIDTF.

The V call is TRBV6-2 or TRBV6-3, the J call TRBJ1-5; D may be TRBD1 (5 bases). The length of the CDR3 is 17 residues. V dropped 4 bases and J dropped 0 bases, with 16 bases sitting between them. Germline CDR1 reads MNHEY; CDR2 reads SVGEGT. CDR3: CASSSRAGPISNQPQHF. For the CDR3, the DNA is TGTGCCAGCAGTTCCCGGGCAGGGCCGATTAGCAATCAGCCCCAGCATTTT.

This clonotype was counted a few times. The chain combines TRBV5-4 with TRBJ2-1; 7 bases are shared with TRBD2. This CDR3 is built from 14 residues. V lost 8 bases to trimming and J lost 3 bases; unmatched junction nucleotides: 8. Germline CDR1 reads SGHNT; CDR2 reads YYREEE (reference sequence). In nucleotides, the CDR3 is TGTGCCAGTAGGGATAGCGGGTACTACAATGAGCAGTTCTTC. Translating gives CASRDSGYYNEQFF.

The table lists this clonotype with a few counts. The chain carries TRBV20-1 and TRBJ2-7; 11 bases align to TRBD2. This CDR3 has 17 residues. CDR1 and CDR2 (germline): DFQATT, SNEGSKA (reference sequence). Trimming removed 0 bases from V and 2 bases from J; junction bases left unmatched: 9. The CDR3 region has the DNA TGCAGTGCTAGAGATGCTAGCGGGGGGCCCCGTCCCTACGAGCAGTACGTC. This encodes CSARDASGGPRPYEQYV.

V is TRBV19 and J is TRBJ1-1, with D perhaps matching TRBD1 (5 bases). The CDR3 covers 15 residues. Germline lookup yields CDR1 LNHDA and CDR2 SQIVND (reference sequence). Trimming pared 7 bases from V and 0 bases from J, leaving 15 bases between. This CDR3 is CASNPRGNLNTEAFF. The CDR3 coding sequence is TGTGCCAGTAACCCCCGGGGGAATTTGAACACTGAAGCTTTCTTT. Drawing the rest from reference TRBV19 and TRBJ1-1, the complete variable domain is DGGITQSPKYLFRKEGQNVTLSCEQNLNHDAMYWYRQDPGQGLRLIYYSQIVNDFQKGDIAEGYSVSREKKESFPLTVTSAQKNPTAFYLCASNPRGNLNTEAFFGQGTRLTVV.

This clonotype has only a few counts. The J gene is TRBJ2-5, the V gene TRBV12-5, with D tentatively TRBD1 or TRBD2 (5 bases each). The CDR3 is 14 amino acids. CDR1 and CDR2 from the germline V gene are LGHNT and FRNRAP. The ends were cut back, 6 bases at V and 4 bases at J, with 15 bases in the middle. The CDR3, as DNA: TGTGCTAGTGGCCAGGGAATCCGGGGAGAGACCCAGTACTTC. Protein product: CASGQGIRGETQYF.

Ten or more counts support this clonotype. The junction shows a germline mismatch at one end, possibly a read error. The chain has TRBV7-8 and TRBJ1-3, with D unclear. The CDR3 spans 14 residues. The V gene's germline CDR1 is SGHVS and CDR2 FQNEAQ. CDR3 coding DNA: TGTGCCAGCAGCTTAGCCTCACCTGGCAACACCATATATTTT. It translates to CASSLASPGNTIYF.

The chain uses TRBV9 and TRBJ1-1; D unclear. V was cut by 0 bases and J by 1 base, with 7 bases left in between. Germline loops: CDR1 SGDLS, CDR2 YYNGEE. This CDR3 region has 14 residues. CDR3 amino acids: CASSVGAENTEAFF. The DNA for the CDR3 is TGTGCCAGCAGCGTAGGGGCAGAGAACACTGAAGCTTTCTTT.

This clonotype was recorded a few times. The CDR3 bases are TGCAGTGCTCTGACGAACACCGGGGAGCTGTTTTTT. Protein sequence: CSALTNTGELFF. The rearrangement links TRBV20-1 to TRBJ2-2; no reliable D call. Germline CDR1 DFQATT, CDR2 SNEGSKA (reference sequence). The CDR3 runs 12 residues. Trimming pared 5 bases from V and 0 bases from J, leaving 4 bases between.

This clonotype was found a few times. This chain connects TRBV3-1 to TRBJ2-1; 12 bases line up with TRBD2. From germline, CDR1 is LGHDT and CDR2 YNNKEL (reference sequence). The CDR3 is 18 residues long. V shed 4 bases, J shed 0 bases, and the junction held 7 bases outside the gene matches. As DNA, the CDR3 is TGTGCCAGCAGCCCCGCCGGGACTAGCGGGCCCTCCTACAATGAGCAGTTCTTC. This encodes CASSPAGTSGPSYNEQFF.

This chain uses TRBV7-3 with TRBJ2-2; 10 bases match TRBD1. The V and J ends lost 4 bases and 6 bases, in that order; junction bases with no gene match: 14. The CDR3 extends over 18 amino acids. The germline V gene encodes CDR1 SGHTA and CDR2 FQGTGA. CDR3 DNA: TGTGCCAGCAGCTCCCCTTTCGGGGACAGGGGAGGTTCCGGGGAGCTGTTTTTT. Its translation is CASSSPFGDRGGSGELFF. The whole variable domain, remainder taken from reference TRBV7-3 and TRBJ2-2, is GAGVSQTPSNKVTEKGKYVELRCDPISGHTALYWYRQSLGQGPEFLIYFQGTGAADDSGLPNDRFFAVRPEGSVSTLKIQRTERGDSAVYLCASSSPFGDRGGSGELFFGEGSRLTVL.

This chain links TRBV20-1 with TRBJ2-1, with 7 bases that match TRBD2. The junction had 9 bases not matched to a gene; V was cut back by 5 bases and J by 8 bases. Germline-derived CDR1 and CDR2 are DFQATT and SNEGSKA (reference sequence). The CDR3 runs to 13 residues. The DNA for the CDR3 is TGCAGTGCTCCGATGGGGGGGACGGATGAGCAGTTCTTC. It is translated as CSAPMGGTDEQFF.

V is TRBV9 and J is TRBJ2-3, with unresolved D. Trimming cost V 3 bases and J 0 bases, with 17 bases left between them. Per germline, CDR1 SGDLS and CDR2 YYNGEE. This CDR3 has 17 amino acids. The CDR3 DNA is TGTGCCAGCAGCGCTTCCCAAACTTCGTCAAGCACAGATACGCAGTATTTT. This gives the protein CASSASQTSSSTDTQYF. Combining the CDR3 with reference TRBV9 and TRBJ2-3 gives the whole variable domain DSGVTQTPKHLITATGQRVTLRCSPRSGDLSVYWYQQSLDQGLQFLIQYYNGEERAKGNILERFSAQQFPDLHSELNLSSLELGDSALYFCASSASQTSSSTDTQYFGPGTRLTVL.